This T cell receptor beta chain was observed in a study of OX40 agonist ivuxolimab in advanced cancers. Looking at the study overall: Partial response was recorded in three patients: one hepatocellular carcinoma and two cutaneous melanoma cases. Study-level results: Some nonresponders likewise displayed low normalized T-cell clonal expansion. Fewer expanded clones were found on average in CD4+ than in CD8+ T cells.

As regards this clone: Its antigen is as yet unknown.

From germline, CDR1 is SEHNR and CDR2 FQNEAQ (reference sequence). V shed 6 bases and J shed 6 bases, with 12 bases lying between them. The CDR3 loop spans 13 amino acids. Data came from immunoSEQ multiplex PCR; TCRdb stores just in-frame clones and leaves some out. Here the sample spans 70,000 or so clones, more than 90% being singletons. This TCR was recovered from an adult with an advanced solid tumor such as melanoma, head and neck, liver or kidney cancer. The rearrangement links TRBV7-9 to TRBJ1-5, with D maybe TRBD1 (5 bases). Specimen: CD4+ or CD8+ T cells sorted from blood, collected in a trial of the OX40 agonist ivuxolimab. The CDR3 loop reads CASSSRAGQPQHF. The CDR3 coding sequence is TGTGCCAGCAGTTCCAGGGCCGGTCAGCCCCAGCATTTT.